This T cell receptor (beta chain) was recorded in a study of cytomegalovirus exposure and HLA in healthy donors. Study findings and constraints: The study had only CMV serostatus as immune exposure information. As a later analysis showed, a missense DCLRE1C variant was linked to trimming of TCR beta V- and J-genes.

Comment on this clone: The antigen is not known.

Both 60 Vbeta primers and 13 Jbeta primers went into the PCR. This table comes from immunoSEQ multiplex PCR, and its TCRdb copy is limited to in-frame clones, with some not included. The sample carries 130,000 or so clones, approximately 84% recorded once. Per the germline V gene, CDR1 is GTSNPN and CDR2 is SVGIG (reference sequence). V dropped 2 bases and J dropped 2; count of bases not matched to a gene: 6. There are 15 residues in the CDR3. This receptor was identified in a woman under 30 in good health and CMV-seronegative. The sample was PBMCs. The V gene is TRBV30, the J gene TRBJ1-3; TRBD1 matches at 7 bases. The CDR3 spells CAWSRNRGTGNTIYF. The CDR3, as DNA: TGTGCCTGGAGTCGAAACAGGGGTACTGGAAACACCATATATTTT.